This T cell receptor beta chain was sequenced during a study of T-cell memory formation after mild COVID-19. This clonotype was found a few times. Its matching antigen is unknown. Barcoded TCR alpha and TCR beta cDNA libraries with UMIs came from 5'RACE using constant-segment primers. TCRdb independently ran MiXCR on the 5' RACE reads; one entry per CDR3 protein. The sample has around 510,000 distinct CDR3 sequences; roughly 21% are singletons. Study-wide findings and caveats: Clones that contracted clustered mainly in CM and EM if CD4+ and in EMRA if CD8+. From day 15 to 85, contracting clones were balanced between CD4 and CD8, whereas later expanders leaned toward CD4+.

CDR3 length: 13 amino acids. Germline V gives CDR1 SEHNR, CDR2 FQNEAQ (reference sequence). V lost 4 bases, J lost 4 bases, and 11 bases lay in between. This receptor was obtained from an adult woman who had mild COVID-19 (a few samples of this study predate the infection). Cell type and time point are not known. This chain uses TRBV7-9 with TRBJ2-7; D perhaps matches TRBD1 (6 bases). The sample consisted of PBMCs or a T cell subset sorted from them (not recorded which). CDR3 sequence reads: CASSSRTAYEQYF. CDR3 DNA: TGTGCCAGCAGCTCTCGGACAGCGTACGAGCAGTACTTC.